These 11 T cell receptor beta chains came from one sample sequenced in a study of T cell repertoires in cytomegalovirus infection. In TCRdb, the reads were re-called with MiXCR into one record per CDR3 protein. The table records about 330,000 distinct CDR3 sequences, 8% to 9.5% of them present only once. Sequencing input: PBMCs. All receptors derive from a human donor in good health (CMV status not recorded). Some clones in this sample may be carry-over from other donors' samples.

This clonotype occurred a few times. The gene calls are TRBV18 and TRBJ1-5; weak D call: TRBD1 (5 bases). The CDR3 consists of 16 residues. Germline V gives CDR1 KGHSH, CDR2 LQKENI. V was clipped by 1 base and J by 1 base, with 11 bases between them. This chain's CDR3 is CASSPRRQGSNQPQHF. Here the CDR3 DNA reads TGTGCCAGCTCACCACGGAGGCAGGGAAGCAATCAGCCCCAGCATTTT.

This clonotype showed up many times. V is TRBV10-3 and J is TRBJ2-7; D unclear. Per the germline V gene, CDR1 is ENHRY and CDR2 is SYGVKD. V was trimmed by 1 base and J by 3 bases, leaving 19 bases between them. The CDR3 spans 17 residues. The CDR3 sequence is CAISEFNEPNFHYEQYF. The CDR3 DNA reads TGTGCCATCAGTGAGTTCAATGAGCCAAACTTTCACTACGAGCAGTACTTC.

For this clonotype: Since a much larger clone is just one base distant, this may be a read error. The chain uses TRBV7-8 and TRBJ2-7; D is perhaps TRBD1 (5 bases). With 5 bases removed from V and 7 bases from J, the gap between germline ends came to 15 bases. The CDR3 runs to 13 residues. The germline V gene encodes CDR1 SGHVS and CDR2 FQNEAQ. The CDR3 DNA is TGTGCCAGCAGCCAGACAGCGTACTCGGAGCAGTACTTC. Encoded protein: CASSQTAYSEQYF. Supplemented by reference TRBV7-8 and TRBJ2-7, the full variable domain reads GAGVSQSPRYKVAKRGQDVALRCDPISGHVSLFWYQQALGQGPEFLTYFQNEAQLDKSGLPSDRFFAERPEGSVSTLKIQRTQQEDSAVYLCASSQTAYSEQYFGPGTRLTVT.

This clonotype was found many times. The gene calls are TRBV6-2 or TRBV6-3 and TRBJ1-5; TRBD1 might be the D (6 bases). CDR3 length: 18 amino acids. V was clipped by 8 bases and J by 2 bases, with 25 bases between them. The germline V gene encodes CDR1 MNHEY and CDR2 SVGEGT. CDR3 bases: TGTGCCAGCGGCGGACAGATACAGGGTTTTCTGCGCAATCAGCCCCAGCATTTT. Its translation is CASGGQIQGFLRNQPQHF.

The sample holds many counts of this clonotype. The CDR3 nucleotides read TGCGCCAGCAGCTCCGGGACACCCACCGGGGAGCTGTTTTTT. Its translation: CASSSGTPTGELFF. V gene TRBV4-1 combines with J gene TRBJ2-2; D possibly corresponds to TRBD1 (6 bases). Trimming pared 5 bases from V and 4 bases from J, leaving 11 bases between. The CDR3 has 14 residues. Germline V gene lookup returns CDR1 MGHRA and CDR2 YSYEKL.

As concerns this clonotype: Lacking the conserved final phenylalanine or tryptophan, this CDR3 likely reflects a read error. The CDR3 DNA sequence: TGCGCCAGCAGCTCACCCACAGATACGCAGTATTAT. It is translated as CASSSPTDTQYY. This sequence joins TRBV5-1 and TRBJ2-3, with D hard to call. The germline V and J ends were trimmed by 3 bases and 2 bases, with 4 bases remaining between them. The length of the CDR3 is 12 residues. Germline CDR1 and CDR2: SGHRS and YFSETQ.

Here the CDR3 DNA reads TGCAGTGCTTTCACAGGGCTCAAGGATCCCTACGAGCAGTACTTC. Protein: CSAFTGLKDPYEQYF. This rearrangement joins TRBV20-1 to TRBJ2-7; D might be TRBD1 (6 bases). Germline loops: CDR1 DFQATT, CDR2 SNEGSKA (reference sequence). Trimming pared 5 bases from V and 2 bases from J, leaving 19 bases between. This CDR3 contains 15 residues.

A few counts support this clonotype. The chain recombines TRBV6-2 or TRBV6-3 with TRBJ1-5; 7 bases map to TRBD1. Trimming took 8 bases from V and 0 from J; bases not matched to a gene: 10. Germline assignment: CDR1 MNHEY and CDR2 SVGEGT. The CDR3 sequence is 16 residues long. CDR3 loop: CASSRWTGNSNQPQHF. In nucleotides, the CDR3 is TGTGCCAGCTCTCGCTGGACAGGTAATAGCAATCAGCCCCAGCATTTT.

This clonotype was picked up many times. This sequence joins TRBV5-4 and TRBJ1-6; 9 bases are a match to TRBD1. The J segment lost 10 bases and the V segment lost 0 bases, leaving 2 bases of the junction unmatched. This CDR3 region has 14 residues. Germline values: CDR1 SGHNT, CDR2 YYREEE (reference sequence). As DNA, the CDR3 is TGTGCCAGCAGCTTGGACAGGGGGCGCTCACCCCTCCACTTT. Protein: CASSLDRGRSPLHF.

This clonotype was seen more than once but under ten times. The chain carries TRBV10-3 and TRBJ1-2, with 10 bases matching TRBD1. Germline lookup yields CDR1 ENHRY and CDR2 SYGVKD. The CDR3 is 14 amino acids. The V segment lost 6 bases and the J segment 6 bases; nucleotides outside the gene matches: 7. CDR3 sequence: CAISDRGLGDGYTF. DNA of the CDR3: TGTGCCATCAGCGACAGGGGGCTTGGGGATGGCTACACCTTC.

This clonotype was seen a few times. This chain links TRBV2 with TRBJ2-5; 7 nucleotides agree with TRBD1. V gave up 6 bases and J gave up 3 bases; unmatched junction bases: 16. The CDR3 covers 17 residues. Looked up from germline, CDR1 is SNHLY and CDR2 is FYNNEI. CDR3 sequence reads: CASRFRIDRALKETQYF. The CDR3 DNA is TGTGCCAGCAGATTCCGGATCGACAGGGCCTTAAAAGAGACCCAGTACTTC.